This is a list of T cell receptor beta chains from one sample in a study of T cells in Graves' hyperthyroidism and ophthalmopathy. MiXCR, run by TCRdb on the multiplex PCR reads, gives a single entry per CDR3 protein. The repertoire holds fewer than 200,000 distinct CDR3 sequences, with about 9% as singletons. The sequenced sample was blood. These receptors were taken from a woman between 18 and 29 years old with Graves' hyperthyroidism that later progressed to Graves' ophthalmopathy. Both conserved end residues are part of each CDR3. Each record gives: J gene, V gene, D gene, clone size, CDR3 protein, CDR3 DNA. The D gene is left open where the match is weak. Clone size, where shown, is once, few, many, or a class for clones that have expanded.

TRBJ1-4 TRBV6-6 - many CASSYVGNEKLFF TGTGCCAGCAGTTACGTAGGGAATGAAAAACTGTTTTTT
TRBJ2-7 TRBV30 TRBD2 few CAWSKRKGLAYDEQYF TGTGCCTGGAGTAAACGAAAAGGACTAGCCTACGACGAGCAGTACTTC
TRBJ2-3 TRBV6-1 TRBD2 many CASRDSGGLDTQYF TGTGCCAGCAGAGATAGCGGGGGACTAGATACGCAGTATTTT
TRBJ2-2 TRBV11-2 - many CASSLVHGDLFF TGTGCCAGCAGCTTAGTTCACGGGGACCTGTTTTTT
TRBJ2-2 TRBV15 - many CATSRDLQGGELFF TGTGCCACCAGCAGAGATTTACAGGGCGGGGAGCTGTTTTTT
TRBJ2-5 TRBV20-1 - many CSGITGPQETQYF TGCAGTGGGATAACAGGGCCTCAAGAGACCCAGTACTTC
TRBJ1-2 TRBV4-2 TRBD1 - CASSQPGQGGYGYTF TGTGCCAGCAGCCAACCCGGACAGGGCGGCTATGGCTACACCTTC
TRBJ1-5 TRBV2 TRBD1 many CASSEQGARSNQPQHF TGTGCCAGCAGTGAACAGGGGGCGCGTAGCAATCAGCCCCAGCATTTT
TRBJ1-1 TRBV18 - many CASSPPASTEAFF TGTGCCAGCTCACCACCAGCGAGCACTGAAGCTTTCTTT
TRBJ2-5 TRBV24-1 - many CATSDQRGTQYF TGTGCCACCAGTGATCAAAGAGGGACCCAGTACTTC
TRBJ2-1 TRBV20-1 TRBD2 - CSAGGAGSSYNEQSF TGCAGTGCTGGAGGAGCGGGGAGCTCCTACAATGAGCAGTCCTTC
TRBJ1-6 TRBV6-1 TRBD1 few CASSLTGVIGNSPLHF TGTGCCAGCAGCCTTACAGGGGTAATTGGAAATTCACCCCTCCACTTT
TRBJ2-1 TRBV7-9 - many CASSLGGADKQFF TGTGCCAGCAGCTTAGGGGGGGCGGACAAGCAGTTCTTC
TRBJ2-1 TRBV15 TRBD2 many CATSRTSGRRDEQFF TGTGCCACCAGCAGGACTAGCGGGAGGAGGGATGAGCAGTTCTTC
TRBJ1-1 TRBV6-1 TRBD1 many CASSATGGLWVNTEAFF TGTGCCAGCAGCGCGACAGGGGGCCTTTGGGTGAACACTGAAGCTTTCTTT
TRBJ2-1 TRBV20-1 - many CSAIRQNNEQFF TGCAGTGCTATCCGCCAAAACAATGAGCAGTTCTTC
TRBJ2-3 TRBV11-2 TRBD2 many CASSLRLAGITDTQYF TGTGCCAGCAGCTTAAGACTAGCGGGGATCACAGATACGCAGTATTTT
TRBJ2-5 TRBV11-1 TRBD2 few CASSPLAGGETQYF TGTGCCAGCAGCCCGCTCGCGGGGGGAGAGACCCAGTACTTC